This TCR beta chain was sequenced in a study of CD8 T cells in Susac syndrome. CDR3 length: 13 amino acids. In germline, CDR1 is GTSNPN, CDR2 SVGIG (reference sequence). V lost 3 bases to trimming and J lost 7 bases; unmatched junction nucleotides: 8. When the RNA was reverse transcribed, random hexamers were used with an input of 0.5 to 1 ug. TCRdb redid the calling of the immunoSEQ multiplex PCR reads with MiXCR, one entry per CDR3 protein. The table shows a few hundred thousand distinct CDR3 sequences, with approximately 95% occurring only once. The TCR sequence derives from a human donor with multiple sclerosis. Sample: CD4+ T cells from PBMCs. The chain is built from TRBV30 and TRBJ1-2, with 7 bases aligning to TRBD1. This chain's CDR3 is CAWSLGTEIGYTF. The CDR3, as DNA: TGTGCCTGGAGCCTCGGGACAGAGATTGGCTACACCTTC.